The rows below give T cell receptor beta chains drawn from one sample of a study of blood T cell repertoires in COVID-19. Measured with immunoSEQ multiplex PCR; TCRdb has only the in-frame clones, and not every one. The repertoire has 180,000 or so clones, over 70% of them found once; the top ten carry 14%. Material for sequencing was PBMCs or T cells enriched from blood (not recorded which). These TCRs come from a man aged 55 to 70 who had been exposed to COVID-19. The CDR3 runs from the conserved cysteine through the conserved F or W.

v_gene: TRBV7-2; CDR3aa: CASSPTRGRTGALNTEAFF
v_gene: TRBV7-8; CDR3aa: CASSLVRGDTEAFF
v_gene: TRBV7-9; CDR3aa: CASSFAGMNTEAFF
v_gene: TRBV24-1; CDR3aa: CATSDYRGDGYTF
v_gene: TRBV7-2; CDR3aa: CASRTSGYNEQFF
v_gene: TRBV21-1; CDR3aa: CASRGRGETEAFF
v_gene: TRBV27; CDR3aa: CASSLFKQGYEQYF
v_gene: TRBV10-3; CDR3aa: CAISEGTVSYEQYF
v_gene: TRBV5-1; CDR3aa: CASSSPGQTYNEQFF
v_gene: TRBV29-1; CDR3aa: CSVEVRGSSYEQYF
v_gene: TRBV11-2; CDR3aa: CASSRLAFNTGELFF
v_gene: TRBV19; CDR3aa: CASSISDRTLLRQPQHF
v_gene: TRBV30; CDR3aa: CAWRLGLAGVVTQYF
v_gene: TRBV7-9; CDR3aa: CASSFQDSNQPQHF
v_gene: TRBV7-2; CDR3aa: CASSLGGVSPARSNEQFF
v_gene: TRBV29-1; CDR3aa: CSVGLAGGPETQYF
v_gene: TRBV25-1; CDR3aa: CASSEPGITDTQYF
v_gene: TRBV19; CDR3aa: CASSTHPQKPTDTQYF
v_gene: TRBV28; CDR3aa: CASSLTGPYEQYF
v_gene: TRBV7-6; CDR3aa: CASSLDRLSSYEQYF
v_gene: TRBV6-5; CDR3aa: CASRRSGRFYEQYF
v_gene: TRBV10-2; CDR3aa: CASSVSGQGAETQYF
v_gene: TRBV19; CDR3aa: CASSTPGGGDSPLHF
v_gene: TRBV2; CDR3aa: CASSYRGPLHF